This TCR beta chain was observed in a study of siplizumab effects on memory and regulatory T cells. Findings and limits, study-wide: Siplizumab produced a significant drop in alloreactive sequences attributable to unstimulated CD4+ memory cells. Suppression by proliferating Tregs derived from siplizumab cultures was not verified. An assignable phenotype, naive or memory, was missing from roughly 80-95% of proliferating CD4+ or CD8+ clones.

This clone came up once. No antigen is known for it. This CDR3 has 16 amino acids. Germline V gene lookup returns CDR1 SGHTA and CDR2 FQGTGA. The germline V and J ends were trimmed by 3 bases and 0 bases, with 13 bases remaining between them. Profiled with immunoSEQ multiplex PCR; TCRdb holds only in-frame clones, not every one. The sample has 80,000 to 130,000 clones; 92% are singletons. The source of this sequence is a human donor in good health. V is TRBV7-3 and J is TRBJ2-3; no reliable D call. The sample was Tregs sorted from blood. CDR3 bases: TGTGCCAGCAGCTTTTTAGGTGGAACTAGCACAGATACGCAGTATTTT. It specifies CASSFLGGTSTDTQYF.